Following are 32 T cell receptor beta chains from one sample sequenced in a study of control samples from healthy donors and cancer patients. Profiling relied on immunoSEQ multiplex PCR, and the TCRdb table lists in-frame clones only, not all of them. The data contain 350,000 to 450,000 clones, 80% to 95% of them seen just once; the ten biggest clones take up about 6.3%. The sample was PBMCs. The receptors were sampled from a man in his forties or fifties with head and neck cancer.

The chain has TRBV29-1 and TRBJ1-1; the D gene is possibly TRBD1 (5 bases). The germline CDR1 and CDR2 sequences are SQVTM and ANQGSEA. Trimming removed 5 bases from V and 1 base from J, with 8 bases in between. CDR3 size: 12 residues. In DNA form, the CDR3 reads TGCAGCGTTCAGGGTGGGAACACTGAAGCTTTCTTT. Amino acid sequence: CSVQGGNTEAFF.

The V and J genes are TRBV11-2 and TRBJ2-5; 7 bases are shared with TRBD2. Germline-derived CDR1 and CDR2 are SGHAT and FQNNGV. V was clipped by 1 base and J by 4 bases; unmatched bases: 3. The CDR3 is made up of 14 amino acids. CDR3 region: CASSLGGGTETQYF. CDR3 nucleotides: TGTGCCAGCAGCTTAGGCGGGGGTACAGAGACCCAGTACTTC. Based on the CDR3 plus reference TRBV11-2 and TRBJ2-5, the full variable domain is EAGVAQSPRYKIIEKRQSVAFWCNPISGHATLYWYQQILGQGPKLLIQFQNNGVVDDSQLPKDRFSAERLKGVDSTLKIQPAKLEDSAVYLCASSLGGGTETQYFGPGTRLLVL.

The V and J genes are TRBV11-3 and TRBJ2-1; TRBD2 agrees at 9 bases. Per the germline V gene, CDR1 is SGHNT and CDR2 is YENEEA. The V segment lost 0 bases and the J segment 9 bases; nucleotides outside the gene matches: 12. This CDR3 spans 17 amino acids. CDR3 nucleotide sequence: TGTGCCAGCAGCTTAGACGGCGGGACTAGCCGGCTGGGTGAGCAGTTCTTC. This sequence encodes CASSLDGGTSRLGEQFF.

CDR3 in amino acids: CASSEYTGELFF. CDR3 sequence (DNA): TGTGCCAGCAGCGAATACACCGGGGAGCTGTTTTTT. The chain links TRBV5-5 to TRBJ2-2; D not certain. CDR1 is SGHKS and CDR2 is YYEKEE in the germline V gene (reference sequence). There are 12 residues in the CDR3. V was shortened by 4 bases and J by 3 bases, with 4 bases between the two germline ends.

The CDR3 DNA sequence: TGTGCCAGCAGCCGTACCGGGACACCGGGGGAGACCCAGTACTTC. Amino acid sequence: CASSRTGTPGETQYF. V is TRBV6-2 or TRBV6-3 and J is TRBJ2-5, with TRBD1 as a possible D gene (6 bases). This CDR3 comprises 15 residues. Looked up from germline, CDR1 is MNHEY and CDR2 is SVGEGT. The V and J ends lost 6 bases and 5 bases respectively, with 19 bases between them.

The CDR3 nucleotides are TGTGCCAGCAGTCCCTCACCGGGGGCCTACGAGCAGTACTTC. Protein sequence: CASSPSPGAYEQYF. The chain links TRBV6-5 to TRBJ2-7; TRBD2 is a possible D gene (6 bases). V was trimmed by 5 bases and J by 2 bases, leaving 13 bases between them. The germline V gene encodes CDR1 MNHEY and CDR2 SVGAGI. The CDR3 has 14 residues.

The rearrangement links TRBV7-2 to TRBJ2-4; 7 bases fit TRBD1. The CDR3 totals 19 residues. In germline, CDR1 is SGHTA, CDR2 FQGNSA. Trimming removed 0 bases from V and 0 bases from J; junction bases left unmatched: 11. CDR3 region: CASSLAGTDPGLAKNIQYF. The CDR3 nucleotides read TGTGCCAGCAGCTTAGCGGGGACAGACCCCGGGTTAGCCAAAAACATTCAGTACTTC.

The gene calls are TRBV11-2 and TRBJ1-1, with 7 nucleotides matching TRBD1. CDR1 SGHAT and CDR2 FQNNGV come from the germline V gene. V was clipped by 1 base and J by 4 bases; unmatched bases: 9. The CDR3 has 16 amino acids. CDR3 DNA: TGTGCCAGCAGCTTAGGGGCAGGGGGTTTCGGCACTGAAGCTTTCTTT. Amino acids: CASSLGAGGFGTEAFF.

V usage is TRBV7-2 and J usage is TRBJ2-5; TRBD1 or TRBD2 may be the D gene (5 bases each). Germline lookup yields CDR1 SGHTA and CDR2 FQGNSA. The CDR3 contains 14 residues. The V gene lost 1 base and the J gene lost 2 bases, with 8 bases spanning the gap. This chain's CDR3 is CASSLDWGQETQYF. CDR3 sequence (DNA): TGTGCCAGCAGCTTAGATTGGGGGCAAGAGACCCAGTACTTC.

This CDR3 is CATSVGGQLTNEKLFF. In nucleotides, the CDR3 is TGTGCCACCAGTGTCGGAGGACAGCTTACTAATGAAAAACTGTTTTTT. The chain combines TRBV24-1 with TRBJ1-4; perhaps TRBD1 as D (6 bases). Germline V gene lookup returns CDR1 KGHDR and CDR2 SFDVKD. CDR3 size: 16 residues. Trimming removed 5 bases from V and 2 bases from J, with 14 bases in between.

The genes are TRBV4-2 and TRBJ2-7; 10 nucleotides match TRBD1. The CDR3 extends over 18 amino acids. The germline V gene encodes CDR1 LGHNA and CDR2 YNFKEQ. With V trimmed by 4 bases and J by 5 bases, 17 bases remained unmatched. The CDR3 sequence: CASSRSSIPGQGHHEQYF. The DNA for the CDR3 is TGTGCCAGCAGCCGATCCTCCATCCCGGGACAGGGGCACCACGAGCAGTACTTC.

The V gene is TRBV6-5, the J gene TRBJ2-1; 7 positions agree with TRBD1. Trimming took 6 bases from V and 2 from J; bases not matched to a gene: 7. This CDR3 is 15 amino acids long. From germline, CDR1 is MNHEY and CDR2 SVGAGI. The CDR3 region has the DNA TGTGCCAGCAGCCCCCGGGACAGCGCCTACAATGAGCAGTTCTTC. Translating gives CASSPRDSAYNEQFF.

The chain carries TRBV18 and TRBJ2-1, with 9 bases matching TRBD1. Germline trimming cut 4 bases from V and 5 bases from J; bases unmatched to any gene: 12. The CDR3 is 17 residues long. Germline V CDR1 and CDR2: KGHSH, LQKENI. Here the CDR3 reads CASSLDGTGWSHNEQFF. CDR3 DNA: TGTGCCAGCTCACTCGATGGGACAGGGTGGTCCCACAATGAGCAGTTCTTC.

V is TRBV19 and J is TRBJ1-1; D possibly corresponds to TRBD1 (5 bases). The length of the CDR3 is 13 residues. The V gene's germline CDR1 is LNHDA and CDR2 SQIVND (reference sequence). Between the trimmed V and J ends, which lost 4 bases and 4 bases, there was a span of 10 bases. The CDR3 DNA is TGTGCCAGTAGTACGGGGGAGACCACTGAAGCTTTCTTT. As protein: CASSTGETTEAFF.

The chain combines TRBV27 with TRBJ1-5, with D unresolved. V gave up 7 bases and J gave up 2 bases, with 15 bases separating them. The CDR3 sequence is 15 residues long. Germline V gene lookup returns CDR1 MNHEY and CDR2 SMNVEV (reference sequence). CDR3 DNA sequence: TGTGCCAGCATGCCCATAGGGATCGGCAATCAGCCCCAGCATTTT. Protein product: CASMPIGIGNQPQHF.

The chain combines TRBV30 with TRBJ2-7; TRBD2 agrees at 10 bases. Trimming took 4 bases from V and 3 from J; bases not matched to a gene: 9. There are 15 residues in the CDR3. Looked up from germline, CDR1 is GTSNPN and CDR2 is SVGIG (reference sequence). For the CDR3, the DNA is TGTGCCTGGACGGGGCTGGCTAGCGGGAGCTACGAGCAGTACTTC. Its translation is CAWTGLASGSYEQYF. The full variable domain, its missing parts supplied by reference TRBV30 and TRBJ2-7, is SQTIHQWPATLVQPVGSPLSLECTVEGTSNPNLYWYRQAAGRGLQLLFYSVGIGQISSEVPQNLSASRPQDRQFILSSKKLLLSDSGFYLCAWTGLASGSYEQYFGPGTRLTVT.

The chain recombines TRBV18 with TRBJ1-4, with D unclear. The CDR3 spans 13 residues. CDR1 and CDR2 from the germline V gene are KGHSH and LQKENI. With 3 bases removed from V and 7 bases from J, the gap between germline ends came to 9 bases. In nucleotides, the CDR3 is TGTGCCAGCTCACCGGACCACCTTGAAAAACTGTTTTTT. It encodes CASSPDHLEKLFF.

V and J are TRBV2 and TRBJ2-1; tentative D call: TRBD1 (6 bases). CDR3 length: 14 amino acids. Per the germline V gene, CDR1 is SNHLY and CDR2 is FYNNEI. V lost 1 base and J 7 bases, leaving 11 bases between the germline ends. The CDR3 DNA reads TGTGCCAGCAGTGAAGAAATGGACAGTAATGAGCAGTTCTTC. It encodes CASSEEMDSNEQFF. Complete variable domain (other parts from reference TRBV2 and TRBJ2-1): EPEVTQTPSHQVTQMGQEVILRCVPISNHLYFYWYRQILGQKVEFLVSFYNNEISEKSEIFDDQFSVERPDGSNFTLKIRSTKLEDSAMYFCASSEEMDSNEQFFGPGTRLTVL.

V gene TRBV6-2 or TRBV6-3 combines with J gene TRBJ1-3; D uncertain. Trimming stripped 6 bases from V and 0 bases from J, with 3 bases between. CDR3 size: 12 residues. Germline V gene lookup returns CDR1 MNHEY and CDR2 SVGEGT. DNA for the CDR3: TGTGCCAGCAGCCTCTCTGGAAACACCATATATTTT. It translates to CASSLSGNTIYF.

This clone was seen only once. The chain has TRBV4-3 and TRBJ2-1; 7 nucleotides match TRBD1. The CDR3 runs 13 residues. After removal of 5 bases from V and 8 bases from J, the junction contained 6 bases not matched to a gene. Germline V CDR1 and CDR2: LGHNA, YSLEER. The CDR3 region is CASSTEGGYEQFF. In nucleotides, the CDR3 is TGCGCCAGCAGCACGGAAGGGGGCTATGAGCAGTTCTTC.

The chain has TRBV7-9 and TRBJ1-1; no firm D call. The CDR3 covers 13 residues. V lost 1 base, J lost 5 bases, and 8 bases lay in between. The germline V gene encodes CDR1 SEHNR and CDR2 FQNEAQ (reference sequence). CDR3 in amino acids: CASSLGMMTEAFF. In DNA, the CDR3 is TGTGCCAGCAGCTTAGGGATGATGACTGAAGCTTTCTTT.

This chain uses TRBV9 with TRBJ1-1, with 9 nucleotides matching TRBD1. With 4 bases clipped from V and 4 bases from J, the junction kept 5 bases outside the gene matches. CDR3 length equals 14 residues. Germline CDR1 and CDR2: SGDLS and YYNGEE. CDR3 sequence reads: CASSIQGAGTEAFF. For the CDR3, the DNA is TGTGCCAGCAGCATACAGGGGGCGGGCACTGAAGCTTTCTTT.

The genes are TRBV9 and TRBJ2-3, with D possibly being TRBD1 (5 bases). This CDR3 is built from 16 residues. Germline loops: CDR1 SGDLS, CDR2 YYNGEE. The germline V and J ends were trimmed by 0 bases and 0 bases, with 11 bases remaining between them. This chain's CDR3 is CASSVGTRRSTDTQYF. The CDR3 nucleotides read TGTGCCAGCAGCGTAGGGACAAGACGAAGCACAGATACGCAGTATTTT.

The V gene is TRBV7-9, the J gene TRBJ2-5; the D gene is possibly TRBD2 (7 bases). V lost 5 bases and J lost 5, with 15 bases in between. The CDR3 sequence is 14 residues long. CDR1 and CDR2 from the germline V gene are SEHNR and FQNEAQ (reference sequence). The CDR3 region is CASSPRGAGETQYF. Written as DNA, the CDR3 is TGTGCCAGCAGCCCCCGGGGGGCCGGTGAGACCCAGTACTTC.

The V call is TRBV28, the J call TRBJ2-3; tentatively, D is TRBD1 (6 bases). V dropped 5 bases and J dropped 4 bases, with 10 bases sitting between them. The CDR3 extends over 13 amino acids. Germline-derived CDR1 and CDR2 are MDHEN and SYDVKM. DNA for the CDR3: TGTGCCAGCAGTAGACAGGACGCAGATACGCAGTATTTT. Its protein product is CASSRQDADTQYF.

This chain links TRBV27 with TRBJ2-6; D unclear. The CDR3 totals 14 residues. Germline CDR1 MNHEY, CDR2 SMNVEV (reference sequence). Deletions cut 8 bases from V and 0 bases from J, with 8 bases between. CDR3 sequence (DNA): TGTGCCAGCTCTAAGGCCTCTGGGGCCAACGTCCTGACTTTC. Its translation: CASSKASGANVLTF.

This chain joins TRBV5-1 and TRBJ2-5, with D maybe TRBD2 (6 bases). This CDR3 has 13 residues. Per the germline V gene, CDR1 is SGHRS and CDR2 is YFSETQ. Deletions cut 4 bases from V and 10 bases from J, with 17 bases between. CDR3 in amino acids: CASSPGSVVGQYF. The DNA of the CDR3 is TGCGCCAGCAGCCCCGGGAGCGTCGTCGGCCAGTACTTC.

As DNA, the CDR3 is TGTGCCAGCAGCCAATCCCTTGCGGGGTACACTGAAGCTTTCTTT. Protein: CASSQSLAGYTEAFF. The chain joins TRBV3-1 (or the pseudogene TRBV3-2) to TRBJ1-1; unclear D gene. The CDR3 extends over 15 amino acids. The V end lost 2 bases, the J end lost 3 bases, and 13 bases lay between the germline ends. Germline V gene lookup returns CDR1 LGHDT and CDR2 YNNKEL (reference sequence).

The chain links TRBV6-5 to TRBJ2-1; the match to TRBD1 covers 8 bases. V gave up 5 bases and J gave up 7 bases; unmatched junction bases: 4. This CDR3 region has 13 residues. Germline loops: CDR1 MNHEY, CDR2 SVGAGI. CDR3 bases: TGTGCCAGCAGTCTTCAGGGGGCGAATGAGCAGTTCTTC. Translating it yields CASSLQGANEQFF.

The chain uses TRBV5-4 and TRBJ2-3, with 8 bases matching TRBD2. Per germline, CDR1 SGHNT and CDR2 YYREEE (reference sequence). Trimming at V came to 4 bases and at J to 4 bases, leaving 14 bases not matched to a gene. The CDR3 has 17 residues. In DNA, the CDR3 is TGTGCCAGCAGCCCGGCCCCCCCTCGGGGGGGGGCAGATACGCAGTATTTT. It translates to CASSPAPPRGGADTQYF. Using reference TRBV5-4 and TRBJ2-3 for the parts outside the CDR3, the full variable domain is ETGVTQSPTHLIKTRGQQVTLRCSSQSGHNTVSWYQQALGQGPQFIFQYYREEENGRGNFPPRFSGLQFPNYSSELNVNALELDDSALYLCASSPAPPRGGADTQYFGPGTRLTVL.

Points on this clone: This sample also contains other DNA sequences that code for the same CDR3. The rearrangement links TRBV28 to TRBJ2-7; no firm D call. This CDR3 has 13 residues. The V and J ends lost 2 bases and 2 bases respectively, with 7 bases between them. Germline CDR1 and CDR2: MDHEN and SYDVKM. The CDR3 loop reads CASSLNGPYEQYF. The CDR3 nucleotides are TGTGCCAGCAGTTTAAATGGACCCTACGAGCAGTACTTC. Using reference TRBV28 and TRBJ2-7 for the parts outside the CDR3, the full variable domain is DVKVTQSSRYLVKRTGEKVFLECVQDMDHENMFWYRQDPGLGLRLIYFSYDVKMKEKGDIPEGYSVSREKKERFSLILESASTNQTSMYLCASSLNGPYEQYFGPGTRLTVT.

This chain connects TRBV3-1 (or the pseudogene TRBV3-2) to TRBJ1-3; D not certain. This CDR3 is built from 17 residues. CDR1 and CDR2 from the germline V gene are LGHDT and YNNKEL (reference sequence). V lost 0 bases and J 0 bases, leaving 12 bases between the germline ends. CDR3 amino acids: CASSQDIFRFSGNTIYF. In nucleotides, the CDR3 is TGTGCCAGCAGCCAAGATATTTTCCGGTTCTCTGGAAACACCATATATTTT.